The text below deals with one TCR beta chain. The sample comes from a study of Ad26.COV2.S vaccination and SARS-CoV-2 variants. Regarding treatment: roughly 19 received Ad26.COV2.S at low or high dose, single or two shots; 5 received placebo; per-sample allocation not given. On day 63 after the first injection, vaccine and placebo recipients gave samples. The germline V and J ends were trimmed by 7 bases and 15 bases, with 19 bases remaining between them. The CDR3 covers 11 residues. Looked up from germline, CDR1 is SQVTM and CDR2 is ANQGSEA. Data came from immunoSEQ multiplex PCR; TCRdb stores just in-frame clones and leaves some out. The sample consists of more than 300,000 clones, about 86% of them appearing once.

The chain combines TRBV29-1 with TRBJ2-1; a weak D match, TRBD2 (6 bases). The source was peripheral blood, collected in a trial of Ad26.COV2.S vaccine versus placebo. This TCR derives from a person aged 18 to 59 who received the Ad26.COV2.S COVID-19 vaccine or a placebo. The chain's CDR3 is CSANDGGLVFF. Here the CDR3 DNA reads TGCAGCGCCAACGACGGGGGATTGGTGTTCTTC.